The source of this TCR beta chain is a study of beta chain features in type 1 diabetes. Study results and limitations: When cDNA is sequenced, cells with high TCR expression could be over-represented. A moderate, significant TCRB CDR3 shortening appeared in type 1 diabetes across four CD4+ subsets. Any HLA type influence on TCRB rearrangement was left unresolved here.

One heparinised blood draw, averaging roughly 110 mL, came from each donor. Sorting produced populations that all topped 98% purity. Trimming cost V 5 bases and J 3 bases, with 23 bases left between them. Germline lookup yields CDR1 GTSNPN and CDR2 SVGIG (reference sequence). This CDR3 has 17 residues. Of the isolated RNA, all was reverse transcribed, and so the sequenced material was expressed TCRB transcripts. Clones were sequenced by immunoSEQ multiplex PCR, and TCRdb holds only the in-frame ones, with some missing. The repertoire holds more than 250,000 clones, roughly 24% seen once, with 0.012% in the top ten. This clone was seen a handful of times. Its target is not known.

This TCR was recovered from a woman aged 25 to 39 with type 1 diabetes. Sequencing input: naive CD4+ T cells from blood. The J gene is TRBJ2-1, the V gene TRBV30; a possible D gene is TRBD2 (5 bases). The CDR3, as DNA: TGTGCCTGGGGCCTTTTTCGGAGCGGAACTGACTACAATGAGCAGTTCTTC. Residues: CAWGLFRSGTDYNEQFF. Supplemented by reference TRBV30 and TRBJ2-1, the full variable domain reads SQTIHQWPATLVQPVGSPLSLECTVEGTSNPNLYWYRQAAGRGLQLLFYSVGIGQISSEVPQNLSASRPQDRQFILSSKKLLLSDSGFYLCAWGLFRSGTDYNEQFFGPGTRLTVL.